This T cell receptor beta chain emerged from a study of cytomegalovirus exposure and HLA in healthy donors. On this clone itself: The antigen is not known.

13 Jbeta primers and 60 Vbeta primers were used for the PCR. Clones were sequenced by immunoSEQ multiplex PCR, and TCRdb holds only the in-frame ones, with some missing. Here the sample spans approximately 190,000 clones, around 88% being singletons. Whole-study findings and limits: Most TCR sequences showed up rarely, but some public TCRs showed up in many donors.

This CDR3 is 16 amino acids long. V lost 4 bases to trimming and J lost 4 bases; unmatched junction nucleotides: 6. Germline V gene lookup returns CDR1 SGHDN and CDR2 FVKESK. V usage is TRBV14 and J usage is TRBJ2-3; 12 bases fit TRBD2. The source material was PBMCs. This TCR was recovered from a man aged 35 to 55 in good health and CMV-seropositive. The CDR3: CASSPWTSGNADTQYF. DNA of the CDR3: TGTGCCAGCAGCCCCTGGACTAGCGGGAACGCAGATACGCAGTATTTT.